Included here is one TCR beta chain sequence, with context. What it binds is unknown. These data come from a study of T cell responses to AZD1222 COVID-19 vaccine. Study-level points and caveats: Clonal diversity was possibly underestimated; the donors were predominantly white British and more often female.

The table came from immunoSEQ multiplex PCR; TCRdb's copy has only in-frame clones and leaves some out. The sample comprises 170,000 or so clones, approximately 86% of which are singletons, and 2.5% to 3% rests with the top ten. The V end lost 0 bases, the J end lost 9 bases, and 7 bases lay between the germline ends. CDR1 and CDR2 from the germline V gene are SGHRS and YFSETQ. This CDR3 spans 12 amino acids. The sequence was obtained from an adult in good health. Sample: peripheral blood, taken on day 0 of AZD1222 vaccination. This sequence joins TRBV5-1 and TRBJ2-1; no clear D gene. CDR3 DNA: TGCGCCAGCAGCTTGGTGGGTGGTGAGCAGTTCTTC. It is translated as CASSLVGGEQFF.